The 7 T cell receptor beta chains given below trace back to one sample, sequenced in a study of OX40 agonist ivuxolimab in advanced cancers. Libraries were prepared by immunoSEQ multiplex PCR; TCRdb keeps only in-frame clonotypes and omits some of them. The sample contains 11,000 or so clones, about 86% of which appear only once. Material: CD4+ or CD8+ T cells sorted from blood, obtained in a trial of the OX40 agonist ivuxolimab. All receptors come from an adult with an advanced solid tumor such as melanoma, head and neck, liver or kidney cancer.

The V call is TRBV15, the J call TRBJ1-5; a possible D gene is TRBD1 (5 bases). This CDR3 region has 15 residues. Germline V gene data show CDR1 as LNHNV and CDR2 as YYDKDF (reference sequence). V lost 3 bases to trimming and J lost 3 bases, with 12 bases between them. The CDR3 DNA reads TGTGCCACCAGCAGTTTTAGACAGTCCAATCAGCCCCAGCATTTT. This encodes CATSSFRQSNQPQHF.

The rearrangement links TRBV27 to TRBJ1-4; D is unresolved. Trimming shortened V by 4 bases and J by 7 bases, and 10 bases separated the two germline ends. Germline CDR1 MNHEY, CDR2 SMNVEV (reference sequence). This CDR3 is 13 amino acids long. The CDR3 reads CASSYKPGEKLFF. CDR3 coding DNA: TGTGCCAGCAGTTACAAACCGGGTGAAAAACTGTTTTTT.

The chain recombines TRBV5-1 with TRBJ1-4; D gene ambiguous. This CDR3 is built from 13 residues. The germline V and J ends were trimmed by 5 bases and 2 bases, with 7 bases remaining between them. Germline V gene sequence: CDR1 SGHRS, CDR2 YFSETQ. The CDR3 DNA reads as TGCGCCAGCAGGCAGGCGACTAATGAAAAACTGTTTTTT. Residues: CASRQATNEKLFF.

This rearrangement joins TRBV27 to TRBJ2-3; D tentatively reads TRBD1 or TRBD2 (6 bases each). The V end was cut by 2 bases, the J end by 2 bases, with 11 bases between. CDR1 is MNHEY, CDR2 SMNVEV, per germline (reference sequence). The CDR3 runs to 15 residues. The DNA for the CDR3 is TGTGCCAGCAGTTTAGGGGGGCGCCACACAGATACGCAGTATTTT. It specifies CASSLGGRHTDTQYF.

The V and J genes are TRBV14 and TRBJ2-2; D is unresolved. Trimming cost V 3 bases and J 9 bases, with 8 bases left between them. In germline, CDR1 is SGHDN, CDR2 FVKESK. This CDR3 contains 12 residues. The CDR3 region has the DNA TGTGCCAGCAGCCAGGCCTATTGGGAGCTGTTTTTT. It yields the protein CASSQAYWELFF. Full variable domain (outside the CDR3, taken from reference TRBV14 and TRBJ2-2): EAGVTQFPSHSVIEKGQTVTLRCDPISGHDNLYWYRRVMGKEIKFLLHFVKESKQDESGMPNNRFLAERTGGTYSTLKVQPAELEDSGVYFCASSQAYWELFFGEGSRLTVL.

The V gene is TRBV30, the J gene TRBJ2-1; D is uncertain. The CDR3 is 14 amino acids. The V end lost 0 bases, the J end lost 5 bases, and 11 bases lay between the germline ends. Germline assignment: CDR1 GTSNPN and CDR2 SVGIG (reference sequence). CDR3 in DNA: TGTGCCTGGAGTGTAGCTGGGCAGAACAATGAGCAGTTCTTC. Its translation is CAWSVAGQNNEQFF.

The chain employs TRBV28 and TRBJ2-2; D gene uncertain. Germline loops: CDR1 MDHEN, CDR2 SYDVKM. Deletions cut 6 bases from V and 4 bases from J, with 9 bases between. The CDR3 is 13 residues long. DNA of the CDR3: TGTGCCAGCAGCTTAGCAATCACCGGGGAGCTGTTTTTT. Translating it yields CASSLAITGELFF.